The 16 T cell receptor beta chains below all came from one sample that was sequenced in a study of regulatory T cells in long-lasting Graves disease. Researchers made TCR beta libraries by using iRepertoire HTBI primers and running Arm-PCR on CDR3 regions. TCRdb fed the multiplex PCR reads into MiXCR, producing one record per CDR3 protein. The sample lists a few hundred thousand distinct CDR3 sequences; roughly 13% were seen once. The sample's time point: newly diagnosed GD, antithyroid drugs for less than 3 months. PBMCs provided the RNA from which the TCR library was made. A further study also used this sample, focusing on T cells in Graves' hyperthyroidism and ophthalmopathy.

The specimen comprised peripheral blood mononuclear cells (PBMCs), sampled at new diagnosis, from a patient treated with antithyroid drugs. These receptors all come from a man aged 25-45 years with Graves disease.

In this sample, this clonotype turned up many times. The chain employs TRBV11-2 and TRBJ2-3; D is ambiguous. The CDR3 totals 15 residues. Germline V lookup: CDR1 SGHAT, CDR2 FQNNGV. V lost 1 base and J 1 base, leaving 9 bases between the germline ends. CDR3 DNA: TGTGCCAGCAGCTTAGTGGCCACGGGCACAGATACGCAGTATTTT. Translation gives CASSLVATGTDTQYF.

This clonotype was picked up a small number of times. The J gene is TRBJ2-1, the V gene TRBV7-2, with 9 bases matching TRBD2. Unmatched junction bases numbered 27, after V lost 5 bases and J lost 4 bases. Germline CDR1 is SGHTA and CDR2 is FQGNSA. The CDR3 is 22 amino acids. The DNA for the CDR3 is TGTGCCAGCAGCATCCTAGGGGCGGGAGGGCCGGGCCCCCTCAGGAGGTACAATGAGCAGTTCTTC. Translating gives CASSILGAGGPGPLRRYNEQFF.

This clonotype has a handful of counts. V is TRBV6-1 and J is TRBJ1-1; unclear D gene. CDR3 length: 11 amino acids. V lost 4 bases, J lost 9 bases, and 9 bases lay in between. Germline V gene data show CDR1 as MNHNS and CDR2 as SASEGT. CDR3 nucleotides: TGTGCCAGCAGTGGGGAGGGCCAAGCTTTCTTT. It is translated as CASSGEGQAFF.

Judged by abundance, this clonotype is medium-sized. V and J are TRBV7-9 and TRBJ2-1; TRBD2 aligns across 7 bases. Trimming took 7 bases from V and 8 from J; bases not matched to a gene: 5. This CDR3 has 12 amino acids. The germline V gene encodes CDR1 SEHNR and CDR2 FQNEAQ (reference sequence). The CDR3: CASNGAGDEQFF. CDR3 coding DNA: TGTGCCAGCAACGGGGCGGGAGATGAGCAGTTCTTC.

There are many counts of this clonotype. The CDR3 DNA is TGTGCCAGCAGCGAACAGGGCAATGAGCAGTTCTTC. Translated, it gives CASSEQGNEQFF. The chain uses TRBV7-9 and TRBJ2-1; TRBD1 is a possible D gene (6 bases). The CDR3 is 12 amino acids. Germline V gives CDR1 SEHNR, CDR2 FQNEAQ (reference sequence). Trimming shortened V by 5 bases and J by 6 bases, and 8 bases separated the two germline ends.

This clonotype was observed a handful of times. The CDR3 sequence is CASSELGDSTDNEQFF. CDR3 coding DNA: TGTGCCAGCAGTGAACTGGGGGACTCCACCGACAATGAGCAGTTCTTC. The genes are TRBV25-1 and TRBJ2-1; a weak D match, TRBD2 (6 bases). Germline V gene lookup returns CDR1 MGHDK and CDR2 SYGVNS. Trimming removed 2 bases from V and 5 bases from J, with 16 bases in between. This CDR3 contains 16 residues.

The chain links TRBV29-1 to TRBJ2-4, with 7 bases fitting TRBD1. V dropped 5 bases and J dropped 1; count of bases not matched to a gene: 5. Germline CDR1 SQVTM, CDR2 ANQGSEA. CDR3 size: 14 residues. Written as DNA, the CDR3 is TGCAGCGTTCAGGGGGTTTTGGCCAAAAACATTCAGTACTTC. Translating it yields CSVQGVLAKNIQYF.

This clonotype has ten or more counts. The chain is built from TRBV6-1 and TRBJ1-1, with TRBD1 as a possible D gene (6 bases). The germline V and J ends were trimmed by 8 bases and 1 base, with 14 bases remaining between them. The germline V gene has CDR1 MNHNS and CDR2 SASEGT. The CDR3 length is 14 residues. In DNA, the CDR3 is TGTGCCAGCTCTGGACAGCCAAGGAACACTGAAGCTTTCTTT. This encodes CASSGQPRNTEAFF.

This clonotype was picked up a small number of times. The V call is TRBV19, the J call TRBJ2-6; TRBD1 might be the D (6 bases). Germline CDR1 and CDR2: LNHDA and SQIVND (reference sequence). The CDR3 runs 15 residues. V was trimmed by 3 bases and J by 9 bases, leaving 15 bases between them. The CDR3 sequence is CASSIDKGVYNVLTF. The CDR3 DNA sequence: TGTGCCAGTAGTATCGACAAGGGGGTCTACAACGTCCTGACTTTC. The full variable domain, its missing parts supplied by reference TRBV19 and TRBJ2-6, is DGGITQSPKYLFRKEGQNVTLSCEQNLNHDAMYWYRQDPGQGLRLIYYSQIVNDFQKGDIAEGYSVSREKKESFPLTVTSAQKNPTAFYLCASSIDKGVYNVLTFGAGSRLTVL.

The table lists this clonotype with a few counts. The V gene is TRBV6-2 or TRBV6-3, the J gene TRBJ2-7; D gene ambiguous. The CDR3 extends over 15 amino acids. Germline assignment: CDR1 MNHEY and CDR2 SVGEGT. Trimming removed 5 bases from V and 4 bases from J, with 18 bases in between. This CDR3 reads CASSETQIDQYEQYF. The CDR3, as DNA: TGTGCCAGCAGTGAGACCCAGATAGATCAATACGAGCAGTACTTC.

V and J are TRBV6-1 and TRBJ1-1; D ambiguous. V lost 4 bases, J lost 1 base, and 10 bases lay in between. CDR3 length equals 14 residues. Germline lookup yields CDR1 MNHNS and CDR2 SASEGT. The CDR3 nucleotides are TGTGCCAGCAGTGTTGGAGCGGCGAACACTGAAGCTTTCTTT. As protein: CASSVGAANTEAFF.

The V and J genes are TRBV7-9 and TRBJ1-2; D gene uncertain. Trimming stripped 3 bases from V and 4 bases from J, with 12 bases between. The CDR3 extends over 14 amino acids. CDR1 is SEHNR and CDR2 is FQNEAQ in the germline V gene (reference sequence). The CDR3 coding sequence is TGTGCCAGCAGCTTTCCGGGGTCAGCCTATGGCTACACCTTC. It specifies CASSFPGSAYGYTF. The full variable domain, completed using reference TRBV7-9 and TRBJ1-2, is DTGVSQNPRHKITKRGQNVTFRCDPISEHNRLYWYRQTLGQGPEFLTYFQNEAQLEKSRLLSDRFSAERPKGSFSTLEIQRTEQGDSAMYLCASSFPGSAYGYTFGSGTRLTVV.

This clonotype was seen a few times. The chain joins TRBV9 to TRBJ2-2, with 7 bases lining up with TRBD2. The CDR3 sequence is 17 residues long. Germline-derived CDR1 and CDR2 are SGDLS and YYNGEE. V was pared by 1 base and J by 5 bases, with 11 bases of the junction left unmatched. The CDR3 here is CASSVKAGRERTGELFF. DNA of the CDR3: TGTGCCAGCAGCGTAAAGGCGGGGAGGGAGAGGACCGGGGAGCTGTTTTTT.

The V gene is TRBV10-3, the J gene TRBJ2-7; a weak D match, TRBD1 (6 bases). Between the trimmed V and J ends, which lost 4 bases and 0 bases, there was a span of 10 bases. Germline CDR1 is ENHRY and CDR2 is SYGVKD. The CDR3 runs 14 residues. DNA for the CDR3: TGTGCCATCAGTGGGACAGATAGCTCCTACGAGCAGTACTTC. Its protein product is CAISGTDSSYEQYF.

This clonotype was counted between two and nine times. V gene TRBV9 combines with J gene TRBJ1-5, with 7 bases fitting TRBD1. The CDR3 length is 16 residues. Germline V gives CDR1 SGDLS, CDR2 YYNGEE. Trimming removed 3 bases from V and 1 base from J; junction bases left unmatched: 7. CDR3 sequence: CASSARQGGSNQPQHF. DNA of the CDR3: TGTGCCAGCAGCGCCCGACAGGGAGGGAGCAATCAGCCCCAGCATTTT.

As concerns this clonotype: With a much larger clone just one base away, this may be a read error. The chain uses TRBV30 and TRBJ2-3, with 9 bases fitting TRBD2. This CDR3 has 13 residues. Germline V gene sequence: CDR1 GTSNPN, CDR2 SVGIG (reference sequence). For the CDR3, the DNA is TGTACCTCCTTAGCGGGAGAGGGGAATACGCAGTATTTT. Its protein is CTSLAGEGNTQYF.